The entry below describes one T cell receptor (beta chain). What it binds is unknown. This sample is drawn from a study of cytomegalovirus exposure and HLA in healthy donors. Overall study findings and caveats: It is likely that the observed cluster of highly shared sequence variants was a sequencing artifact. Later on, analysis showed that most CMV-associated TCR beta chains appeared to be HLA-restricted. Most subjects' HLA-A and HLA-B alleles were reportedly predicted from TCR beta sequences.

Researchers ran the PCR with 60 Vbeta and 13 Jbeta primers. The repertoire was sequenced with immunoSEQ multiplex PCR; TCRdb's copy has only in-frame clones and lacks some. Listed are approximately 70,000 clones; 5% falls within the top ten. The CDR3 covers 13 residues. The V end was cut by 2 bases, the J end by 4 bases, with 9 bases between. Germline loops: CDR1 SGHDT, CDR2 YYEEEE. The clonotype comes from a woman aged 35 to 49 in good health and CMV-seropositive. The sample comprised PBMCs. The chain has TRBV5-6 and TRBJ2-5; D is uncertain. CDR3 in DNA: TGTGCCAGCAGCTTCCCTAGTGGAGAGACCCAGTACTTC. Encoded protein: CASSFPSGETQYF.